Shown below are 24 T cell receptor beta chains from a single sample sequenced in a study of response to subunit inactivated influenza vaccine. One entry per CDR3 protein, called by TCRdb with MiXCR from the RT-PCR reads. The sample gives some 640,000 distinct CDR3 sequences, more than 11% of which show up once; around 7.3% is in the top ten. Sequenced material: PBMCs from blood, taken approximately 15 days before vaccination. These receptors were taken from a man aged 50-59 years who received an inactivated influenza vaccine.

This clonotype was counted a few times. V usage is TRBV6-1 and J usage is TRBJ2-1; D is possibly TRBD1 (5 bases). Trimming took 3 bases from V and 3 from J, leaving 12 bases between them. The CDR3 extends over 15 amino acids. CDR1 and CDR2 from the germline V gene are MNHNS and SASEGT. CDR3 amino acids: CASSDRVFYYNEQFF. The CDR3 DNA follows: TGTGCCAGCAGTGACAGGGTATTTTACTACAATGAGCAGTTCTTC.

This clonotype was counted a few times. The chain recombines TRBV29-1 with TRBJ2-3; D might be TRBD2 (6 bases). Trimming removed 1 base at V and 3 bases at J, with 11 bases between. In germline, CDR1 is SQVTM, CDR2 ANQGSEA. This CDR3 has 14 amino acids. The CDR3: CSVEAGSGTDTQYF. CDR3 bases: TGCAGCGTTGAAGCCGGGAGCGGGACAGATACGCAGTATTTT.

V is TRBV15 and J is TRBJ2-4, with 9 bases fitting TRBD1. V dropped 0 bases and J dropped 8; count of bases not matched to a gene: 8. In germline, CDR1 is LNHNV, CDR2 YYDKDF (reference sequence). The CDR3 length is 16 residues. The CDR3 nucleotides are TGTGCCACCAGCAGAGATCGCACAGGGGGCAGGGACATTCAGTACTTC. This codes for CATSRDRTGGRDIQYF.

In its sample, this clonotype was seen a few times. This chain connects TRBV6-2 or TRBV6-3 to TRBJ2-7, with D perhaps matching TRBD1 (6 bases). With 4 bases removed from V and 0 bases from J, the gap between germline ends came to 10 bases. Germline assignment: CDR1 MNHEY and CDR2 SVGEGT. The CDR3 extends over 14 amino acids. CDR3 residues: CASSFWDNSYEQYF. The CDR3, as DNA: TGTGCCAGCAGTTTCTGGGACAACTCCTACGAGCAGTACTTC.

This clonotype was detected a few times. The chain combines TRBV5-5 with TRBJ2-5; D might be TRBD1 or TRBD2, each matching 5 bases. The V end lost 2 bases, the J end lost 3 bases, and 8 bases lay between the germline ends. This CDR3 spans 13 amino acids. Germline CDR1 is SGHKS and CDR2 is YYEKEE (reference sequence). The CDR3 coding sequence is TGTGCCAGCAGCTTCGGGGCCGAAGAGACCCAGTACTTC. Translated, it gives CASSFGAEETQYF.

The CDR3 nucleotides are TGCAGTGCTATGAAAACCGGGACAGGGAGGTGGCAGTTCTTC. As protein: CSAMKTGTGRWQFF. The rearrangement joins TRBV20-1 to TRBJ2-1, with TRBD1 matching over 9 bases. Germline lookup yields CDR1 DFQATT and CDR2 SNEGSKA (reference sequence). The CDR3 totals 14 residues. V shed 4 bases, J shed 12 bases, and the junction held 13 bases outside the gene matches.

At least ten counts were recorded for this clonotype. The chain couples TRBV4-1 to TRBJ2-5; a weak D match, TRBD1 (5 bases). Looked up from germline, CDR1 is MGHRA and CDR2 is YSYEKL. The CDR3 is 13 residues long. The germline V and J ends were trimmed by 5 bases and 1 base, with 8 bases remaining between them. CDR3 bases: TGCGCCAGCAGCAGGACATCCCAAGAGACCCAGTACTTC. It is translated as CASSRTSQETQYF.

This clonotype showed up just a few times. The genes are TRBV6-2 or TRBV6-3 and TRBJ1-5, with TRBD1 as a possible D gene (6 bases). Trimming stripped 6 bases from V and 2 bases from J, with 17 bases between. CDR1 and CDR2 (germline): MNHEY, SVGEGT. The CDR3 extends over 16 amino acids. The CDR3 sequence: CASSEWGARGNQPQHF. The DNA of the CDR3 is TGTGCCAGCAGCGAGTGGGGGGCGCGTGGCAATCAGCCCCAGCATTTT.

J is TRBJ2-5 and V is TRBV12-3 or TRBV12-4, with D perhaps matching TRBD2 (6 bases). V lost 4 bases and J lost 2, with 14 bases in between. This CDR3 is 15 amino acids long. CDR3 loop: CASSWRGRGQETQYF. In DNA, the CDR3 is TGTGCCAGCAGTTGGCGGGGCAGAGGGCAAGAGACCCAGTACTTC.

CDR3 DNA sequence: TGTGCCAGCAGCCAGGGCGGGGGTGCTGAAGCTTTCTTT. Translation gives CASSQGGGAEAFF. The chain is built from TRBV11-2 and TRBJ1-1; possible D gene TRBD1, 5 bases. Germline CDR1 and CDR2: SGHAT and FQNNGV. The CDR3 consists of 13 residues. V dropped 5 bases and J dropped 6 bases, with 13 bases sitting between them. Based on the CDR3 plus reference TRBV11-2 and TRBJ1-1, the full variable domain is EAGVAQSPRYKIIEKRQSVAFWCNPISGHATLYWYQQILGQGPKLLIQFQNNGVVDDSQLPKDRFSAERLKGVDSTLKIQPAKLEDSAVYLCASSQGGGAEAFFGQGTRLTVV.

The chain couples TRBV5-1 to TRBJ2-2, with 8 bases fitting TRBD1. With V trimmed by 8 bases and J by 0 bases, 3 bases remained unmatched. The CDR3 totals 14 residues. Germline V CDR1 and CDR2: SGHRS, YFSETQ. Written as DNA, the CDR3 is TGCGCCAGTGGACAGGGATCGAACACCGGGGAGCTGTTTTTT. Its translation is CASGQGSNTGELFF.

Comment on this clonotype: A read error may account for a junction end that differs from germline. The chain recombines TRBV3-1 with TRBJ2-3; 7 bases line up with TRBD2. CDR3 length: 18 amino acids. The germline V gene encodes CDR1 LGHDT and CDR2 YNNKEL (reference sequence). CDR3 region: CTSSLKTGTTKSPDTQYF. CDR3 nucleotide sequence: TGTACCAGCAGTCTCAAAACCGGGACTACGAAATCCCCAGATACGCAGTATTTT.

The J gene is TRBJ2-2, the V gene TRBV11-2, with D possibly being TRBD2 (6 bases). The CDR3 consists of 17 residues. Trimming left V 0 bases short and J 2 bases short, with 13 bases between. Per germline, CDR1 SGHAT and CDR2 FQNNGV. DNA for the CDR3: TGTGCCAGCAGCTTAGATTCCGGACTACCTAACACCGGGGAGCTGTTTTTT. As protein: CASSLDSGLPNTGELFF.

The chain recombines TRBV7-2 with TRBJ1-1; possibly TRBD1 for D (5 bases). In germline, CDR1 is SGHTA, CDR2 FQGNSA. Trimming shortened V by 0 bases and J by 0 bases, and 8 bases separated the two germline ends. This CDR3 spans 15 amino acids. DNA for the CDR3: TGTGCCAGCAGCTTAGCTGCAGGGTTGAACACTGAAGCTTTCTTT. Protein sequence: CASSLAAGLNTEAFF.

J is TRBJ2-3 and V is TRBV9; TRBD2 might be the D (5 bases). V dropped 0 bases and J dropped 1 base, with 9 bases sitting between them. Germline CDR1 SGDLS, CDR2 YYNGEE. CDR3 size: 15 residues. In nucleotides, the CDR3 is TGTGCCAGCAGCGTAGGGGGTAGCGGCACAGATACGCAGTATTTT. It translates to CASSVGGSGTDTQYF.

This clonotype was seen repeatedly, ten times or more. V gene TRBV12-3 or TRBV12-4 combines with J gene TRBJ1-6; no definite D call. The CDR3 is 14 amino acids. V dropped 0 bases and J dropped 6 bases, with 6 bases sitting between them. DNA of the CDR3: TGTGCCAGCAGTTTAGCTCTGGTTAATTCACCCCTCCACTTT. Translation gives CASSLALVNSPLHF.

This clonotype showed up just a few times. This chain links TRBV2 with TRBJ1-5, with 7 bases lining up with TRBD1. Trimming removed 4 bases from V and 0 bases from J; junction bases left unmatched: 15. This CDR3 region has 19 residues. The germline V gene encodes CDR1 SNHLY and CDR2 FYNNEI. The CDR3 reads CASSVIPGQLIFSNQPQHF. In DNA, the CDR3 is TGTGCCAGCAGTGTCATCCCGGGACAGCTCATTTTTAGCAATCAGCCCCAGCATTTT.

The sample holds many counts of this clonotype. The chain combines TRBV7-2 with TRBJ1-6; D is ambiguous. V was trimmed by 3 bases and J by 5 bases, leaving 11 bases between them. The CDR3 consists of 15 residues. Germline values: CDR1 SGHTA, CDR2 FQGNSA. The DNA of the CDR3 is TGTGCCAGCAGCTTCTCTCCGACCAATAATTCACCCCTCCACTTT. Protein: CASSFSPTNNSPLHF.

This clonotype occurred a few times. The chain has TRBV4-3 and TRBJ2-5; tentatively, D is TRBD1 (5 bases). The V gene lost 0 bases and the J gene lost 5 bases, with 10 bases spanning the gap. The CDR3 has 14 amino acids. Looked up from germline, CDR1 is LGHNA and CDR2 is YSLEER. The CDR3 protein is CASSQEWGRETQYF. In DNA, the CDR3 is TGCGCCAGCAGCCAAGAGTGGGGCCGGGAGACCCAGTACTTC.

The sample holds a few counts of this clonotype. The chain links TRBV6-5 to TRBJ2-1; D is ambiguous. Germline V gives CDR1 MNHEY, CDR2 SVGAGI. V lost 2 bases, J lost 6 bases, and 20 bases lay in between. The CDR3 extends over 17 amino acids. The DNA for the CDR3 is TGTGCCAGCAGTTACCATGACCCGACCTACCGCTCCAATGAGCAGTTCTTC. Encoded protein: CASSYHDPTYRSNEQFF.

The CDR3 region has the DNA TGTGCCAGCAGCCCTGGGAGCGGTGAAGAGACCCAGTACTTC. Translation gives CASSPGSGEETQYF. The rearrangement joins TRBV7-3 to TRBJ2-5; possibly TRBD2 for D (5 bases). There are 14 residues in the CDR3. Germline CDR1 reads SGHTA; CDR2 reads FQGTGA. Trimming pared 5 bases from V and 3 bases from J, leaving 13 bases between.

This clonotype was counted only a few times. The chain recombines TRBV7-2 with TRBJ2-2; D call uncertain. The V gene lost 6 bases and the J gene lost 1 base, with 9 bases spanning the gap. In germline, CDR1 is SGHTA, CDR2 FQGNSA. This CDR3 spans 14 amino acids. The CDR3 is CASRLTRNTGELFF. The CDR3 DNA reads TGTGCCAGCAGACTAACACGGAACACCGGGGAGCTGTTTTTT.

The V and J genes are TRBV30 and TRBJ2-3; unclear D gene. CDR1 and CDR2 from the germline V gene are GTSNPN and SVGIG (reference sequence). V was cut by 2 bases and J by 7 bases, with 7 bases left in between. The CDR3 is 11 residues long. DNA for the CDR3: TGTGCCTGGAGTACCACGAATACGCAGTATTTT. It codes for CAWSTTNTQYF.

This clonotype turned up a few times. The chain is built from TRBV10-3 and TRBJ2-2, with D tentatively TRBD1 or TRBD2 (5 bases each). This CDR3 is built from 14 residues. Germline V gives CDR1 ENHRY, CDR2 SYGVKD. The germline V and J ends were trimmed by 8 bases and 4 bases, with 14 bases remaining between them. CDR3 nucleotide sequence: TGTGCCATCCGGGGCAGGGAGTCCACCGGGGAGCTGTTTTTT. The encoded protein is CAIRGRESTGELFF.